This T cell receptor (beta chain) was documented in a study (dated by TCRdb to the mid-2010s). Libraries came from RT-PCR. Sequencing relied on an Illumina MiSeq. TCRdb trimmed public reads at Q25 via fastp, called clones via MiXCR and kept in-frame beta chains. Rows merge per CDR3 protein into single entries with the most common DNA and genes. The sample table lists hundreds of thousands of distinct CDR3 sequences, approximately 15% of them with a count of one. 3.6% of the sample is in the top ten clones. On this clonotype: Its antigen is unknown. Base qualities were left out, and no much larger clone turns up one base away.

Sample: memory CD4+ T cells from blood. This clonotype originated in a female donor in good health, serving as a healthy control.

The nucleotides are TGTGCCAGCAGTTACAGGGGCGAAGCTTTCTTT. Its translation is CASSYRGEAFF. The rearranged chain carries TRBV6-6 and TRBJ1-1; the D gene is perhaps TRBD1, from 5 matching bases. CDR1 and CDR2, looked up from the germline V gene (reference sequence), are MNHNY and SVGAGI. V is clipped by 2 bases and J by 8 bases, and the sequence between their germline boundaries is 6 bases long. From the cysteine up to the phenylalanine, the CDR3 has a length of 11 residues. Of all the DNA, just the CDR3 is kept, 33 bases in frame from base 1.